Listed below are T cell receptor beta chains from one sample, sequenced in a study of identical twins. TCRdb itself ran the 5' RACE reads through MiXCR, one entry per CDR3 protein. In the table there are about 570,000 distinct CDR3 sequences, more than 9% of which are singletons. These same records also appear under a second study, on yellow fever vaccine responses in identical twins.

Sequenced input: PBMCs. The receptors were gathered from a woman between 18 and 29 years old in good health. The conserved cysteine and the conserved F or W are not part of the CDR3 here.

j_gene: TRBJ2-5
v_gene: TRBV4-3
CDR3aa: ASSQGTLGLAGGETQY

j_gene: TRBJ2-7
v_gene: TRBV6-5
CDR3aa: ASSYSKTDHSYEQY

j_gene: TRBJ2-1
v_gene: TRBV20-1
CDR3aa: SAIGGRQSYNEQF

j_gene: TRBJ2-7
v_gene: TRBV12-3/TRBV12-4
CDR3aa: ASSLGGPLAYEQY

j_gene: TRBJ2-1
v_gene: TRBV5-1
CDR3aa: ASRLSANEQF

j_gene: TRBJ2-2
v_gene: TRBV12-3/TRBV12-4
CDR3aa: ASTSPKGPNTGELF

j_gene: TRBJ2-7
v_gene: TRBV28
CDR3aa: ASSSLFGSGRSYEQY

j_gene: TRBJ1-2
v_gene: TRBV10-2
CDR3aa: ASSVTTEGGEDYGYT

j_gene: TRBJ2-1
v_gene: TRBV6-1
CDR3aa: ASSGTSGPYNEQF

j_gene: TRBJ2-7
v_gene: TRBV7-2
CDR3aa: ASSLGSQGRSAYEQY